This T cell receptor beta chain was found in a study of blood T cell repertoires in COVID-19. Study-wide context: Both acute and convalescent COVID-19 samples were obtained from the United States, Italy and Spain. In each case, the material was cDNA or gDNA derived from T cells, B-cell-depleted T cells, or PBMCs.

Using immunoSEQ multiplex PCR, the repertoire was profiled, and TCRdb retains in-frame clones only, with some absent. The repertoire consists of about 300,000 clones, with roughly 90% occurring once and the leading ten covering under 6.5%. CDR1 and CDR2 (germline): SGHAT, FQNNGV. The V gene end was trimmed by 5 bases and the J gene end by 0 bases; junction bases not matched to a gene: 3. The CDR3 has 15 amino acids. The TCR originated in a man younger than 30 who had recovered from COVID-19. V gene TRBV11-2 combines with J gene TRBJ2-3, with 9 nucleotides matching TRBD1. Sequencing was performed on peripheral blood. The CDR3 loop reads CASSVGQGSTDTQYF. The CDR3 nucleotides read TGTGCCAGCAGCGTGGGACAGGGAAGCACAGATACGCAGTATTTT. Complete variable domain (other parts from reference TRBV11-2 and TRBJ2-3): EAGVAQSPRYKIIEKRQSVAFWCNPISGHATLYWYQQILGQGPKLLIQFQNNGVVDDSQLPKDRFSAERLKGVDSTLKIQPAKLEDSAVYLCASSVGQGSTDTQYFGPGTRLTVL.